What follows is one T cell receptor beta chain and its context. The source of the sample is a study of blood T cell repertoires in COVID-19. The wider study: Nucleic acid was either cDNA or gDNA, and it came from T cells, B-cell-depleted T cells, or PBMCs.

The CDR3 sequence is 20 residues long. Germline loops: CDR1 ENHRY, CDR2 SYGVKD. V lost 4 bases to trimming and J lost 6 bases; unmatched junction nucleotides: 19. In the study's own analysis: Reference gene primers were amplified, and this amplification served to estimate nucleated cell counts. Clones were read by immunoSEQ multiplex PCR, and TCRdb kept only the in-frame ones, dropping some. The V and J calls and the clone size are those of that table, but D and trimming were determined from the DNA. The profile shows about 70,000 clones, roughly 85% of them singletons. Sequenced material: peripheral blood. This rearrangement joins TRBV10-3 to TRBJ2-1; 12 positions agree with TRBD1. The TCR was taken from an elderly man with acute or convalescent COVID-19. CDR3 nucleotides: TGTGCCATCAGTGGGGGACAGGGGGCGCATATGGCCCTAAGGAGCAATGAGCAGTTCTTC. This translates into CAISGGQGAHMALRSNEQFF.